The 17 T cell receptor beta chains presented below share a single source sample, sequenced in a study of monozygotic twins with cystic fibrosis. Method: immunoSEQ multiplex PCR; TCRdb's copy keeps in-frame clones and lacks some. The sample carries around 35,000 clones, around 82% recorded once. The sequenced material came from blood. These receptors were taken from a girl aged 2 to 10 with cystic fibrosis.

This clone was found a few times. This chain connects TRBV5-1 to TRBJ1-4; no firm D call. This CDR3 spans 14 amino acids. Per the germline V gene, CDR1 is SGHRS and CDR2 is YFSETQ. V was shortened by 0 bases and J by 0 bases, with 3 bases between the two germline ends. Here the CDR3 reads CASSLGTTNEKLFF. CDR3 coding DNA: TGCGCCAGCAGCTTGGGGACAACTAATGAAAAACTGTTTTTT.

The chain is built from TRBV6-4 and TRBJ1-1, with D perhaps matching TRBD1 (5 bases). The CDR3 length is 13 residues. Between the trimmed V and J ends, which lost 6 bases and 1 base, there was a span of 9 bases. From germline, CDR1 is MRHNA and CDR2 SNTAGT. CDR3 protein: CASRTDWNTEAFF. The CDR3, as DNA: TGTGCCAGCAGGACAGACTGGAACACTGAAGCTTTCTTT.

This clone was observed once. The chain combines TRBV7-9 with TRBJ1-4; no clear D. The CDR3 has 17 residues. V lost 5 bases to trimming and J lost 2 bases, with 18 bases between them. From germline, CDR1 is SEHNR and CDR2 FQNEAQ (reference sequence). CDR3 protein: CASSPYLEPRTNEKLFF. For the CDR3, the DNA is TGTGCCAGCAGCCCGTACCTCGAACCCCGGACTAATGAAAAACTGTTTTTT.

A single count supports this clone. V gene TRBV9 combines with J gene TRBJ1-5; 9 positions match TRBD1. J gave up 5 bases and V 4 bases, and 7 bases lay outside the gene matches. This CDR3 comprises 15 residues. From germline, CDR1 is SGDLS and CDR2 YYNGEE. CDR3 amino acids: CASSPSGQGHQPQHF. In DNA, the CDR3 is TGTGCCAGCAGCCCATCGGGACAGGGTCATCAGCCCCAGCATTTT.

The V gene is TRBV9, the J gene TRBJ2-1; 12 bases align to TRBD2. The CDR3 is 15 amino acids. V was clipped by 4 bases and J by 6 bases; unmatched bases: 5. CDR1 is SGDLS, CDR2 YYNGEE, per germline. The CDR3 reads CASSTQTSGGNEQFF. The CDR3 DNA is TGTGCCAGCAGCACGCAGACTAGCGGGGGCAATGAGCAGTTCTTC.

This chain joins TRBV6-6 and TRBJ2-7; D possibly corresponds to TRBD2 (5 bases). This CDR3 has 13 amino acids. Germline lookup yields CDR1 MNHNY and CDR2 SVGAGI (reference sequence). V lost 7 bases to trimming and J lost 4 bases, with 14 bases between them. The CDR3 protein is CASTDLSDYEQYF. The CDR3 DNA reads as TGTGCCAGCACCGATCTTAGCGATTACGAGCAGTACTTC.

The chain has TRBV5-1 and TRBJ2-7; a possible D gene is TRBD1 (5 bases). V lost 5 bases, J lost 2 bases, and 20 bases lay in between. The CDR3 contains 16 residues. CDR1 and CDR2 (germline): SGHRS, YFSETQ. CDR3 region: CASRKGWTNSPYEQYF. In DNA, the CDR3 is TGCGCCAGCAGGAAGGGGTGGACGAATTCCCCCTACGAGCAGTACTTC.

Here the CDR3 reads CASSYGDREDYTF. The CDR3, as DNA: TGTGCCAGCAGTTACGGCGACAGGGAAGACTACACCTTC. V and J are TRBV6-5 and TRBJ1-2; 7 bases fit TRBD1. This CDR3 comprises 13 residues. The ends lost 2 bases at V and 10 bases at J; junction bases unmatched: 7. Germline V CDR1 and CDR2: MNHEY, SVGAGI.

The chain combines TRBV7-8 with TRBJ1-5, with 7 bases lining up with TRBD1. The trim removed 5 bases at V and 0 bases at J, leaving 10 bases unmatched. The CDR3 runs to 17 residues. The germline V gene has CDR1 SGHVS and CDR2 FQNEAQ. The CDR3 loop is CASSTYRGTNSNQPQHF. CDR3 coding DNA: TGTGCCAGCAGCACTTACAGGGGAACTAATAGCAATCAGCCCCAGCATTTT.

The chain combines TRBV12-5 with TRBJ2-5; 8 nucleotides match TRBD2. Germline CDR1 and CDR2: LGHNT and FRNRAP. The V and J ends lost 5 bases and 1 base, in that order; junction bases with no gene match: 6. The CDR3 runs to 15 residues. CDR3 in amino acids: CASGAGGVGQETQYF. In nucleotides, the CDR3 is TGTGCTAGTGGTGCCGGGGGGGTCGGCCAAGAGACCCAGTACTTC. Full variable domain (outside the CDR3, taken from reference TRBV12-5 and TRBJ2-5): DARVTQTPRHKVTEMGQEVTMRCQPILGHNTVFWYRQTMMQGLELLAYFRNRAPLDDSGMPKDRFSAEMPDATLATLKIQPSEPRDSAVYFCASGAGGVGQETQYFGPGTRLLVL.

This sequence joins TRBV7-8 and TRBJ2-3; possibly TRBD2 for D (6 bases). Trimming took 5 bases from V and 0 from J, leaving 15 bases between them. The CDR3 contains 16 residues. The germline CDR1 and CDR2 sequences are SGHVS and FQNEAQ. This CDR3 is CASSLWRARSTDTQYF. CDR3 sequence (DNA): TGTGCCAGCAGCCTCTGGAGGGCCAGGAGCACAGATACGCAGTATTTT.

The chain recombines TRBV6-5 with TRBJ1-4; TRBD1 aligns across 10 bases. V lost 6 bases and J lost 8; bases outside the gene matches: 3. The CDR3 length is 13 residues. The germline gives CDR1 MNHEY, CDR2 SVGAGI. CDR3 sequence (DNA): TGTGCCAGCAGAGGGACAGGGGTAGAAAAACTGTTTTTT. Translating it yields CASRGTGVEKLFF.

CDR3: CASSAQGAGETQYF. In DNA, the CDR3 is TGTGCCAGCAGCGCACAGGGGGCAGGAGAGACCCAGTACTTC. The V gene is TRBV9, the J gene TRBJ2-5; 9 bases are shared with TRBD1. J was trimmed by 4 bases and V by 3 bases; bases with no gene match: 4. CDR1 SGDLS and CDR2 YYNGEE come from the germline V gene. The CDR3 covers 14 residues.

This clone has only a few counts. The chain links TRBV12-5 to TRBJ1-5, with 7 bases lining up with TRBD1. With V trimmed by 1 base and J by 11 bases, 14 bases remained unmatched. The germline gives CDR1 LGHNT, CDR2 FRNRAP. The CDR3 is made up of 16 amino acids. CDR3 in DNA: TGTGCTAGTGGTTTGGAAATAGGGACAGCCATCATGGCCCAGCATTTT. Its protein is CASGLEIGTAIMAQHF.

This chain uses TRBV5-4 with TRBJ1-2; 9 bases agree with TRBD1. The CDR3 runs to 16 residues. The V segment lost 5 bases and the J segment 5 bases; nucleotides outside the gene matches: 13. The germline V gene encodes CDR1 SGHNT and CDR2 YYREEE (reference sequence). The CDR3 here is CASSRGGGQGLYGYTF. The CDR3 DNA is TGTGCCAGCAGTCGAGGAGGGGGACAGGGACTTTATGGCTACACCTTC.

This chain's CDR3 is CASSLVRTGNSKPQHF. The CDR3 nucleotides are TGTGCCAGCAGCTTAGTGAGGACAGGGAATTCGAAGCCCCAGCATTTT. V and J are TRBV7-2 and TRBJ1-5; TRBD1 matches 8 bases. Germline V gives CDR1 SGHTA, CDR2 FQGNSA. With V trimmed by 1 base and J by 8 bases, 10 bases remained unmatched. There are 16 residues in the CDR3.

The chain is built from TRBV4-1 and TRBJ2-1, with 8 bases fitting TRBD2. Trimming removed 3 bases from V and 0 bases from J; junction bases left unmatched: 10. The CDR3 is 18 amino acids. CDR1 and CDR2 (germline): MGHRA, YSYEKL. The CDR3 DNA is TGCGCCAGCAGCCAGGAGGACCCAGGGACTAGCTCCTACAATGAGCAGTTCTTC. It yields the protein CASSQEDPGTSSYNEQFF.